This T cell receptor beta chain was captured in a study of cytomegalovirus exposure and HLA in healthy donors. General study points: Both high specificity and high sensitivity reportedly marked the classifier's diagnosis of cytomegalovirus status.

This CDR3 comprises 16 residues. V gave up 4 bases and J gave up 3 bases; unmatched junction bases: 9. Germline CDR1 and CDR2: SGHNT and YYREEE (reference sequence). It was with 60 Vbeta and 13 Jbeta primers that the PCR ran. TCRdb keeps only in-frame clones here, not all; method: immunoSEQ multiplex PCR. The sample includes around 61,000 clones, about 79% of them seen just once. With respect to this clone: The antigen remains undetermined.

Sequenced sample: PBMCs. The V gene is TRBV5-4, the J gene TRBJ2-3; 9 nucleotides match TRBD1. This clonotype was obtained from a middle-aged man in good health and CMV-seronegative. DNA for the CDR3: TGTGCCAGCAGCAGGCCGGGACAGGGTGTGACAGATACGCAGTATTTT. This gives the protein CASSRPGQGVTDTQYF. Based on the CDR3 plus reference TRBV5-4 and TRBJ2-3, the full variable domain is ETGVTQSPTHLIKTRGQQVTLRCSSQSGHNTVSWYQQALGQGPQFIFQYYREEENGRGNFPPRFSGLQFPNYSSELNVNALELDDSALYLCASSRPGQGVTDTQYFGPGTRLTVL.